This TCR beta chain appears in the sequencing data of a study of T cell responses to AZD1222 COVID-19 vaccine (TCRdb year 2021). Turning to the overall study: Because spike-specific TCR depth and breadth did not differ between the two schedules, AZD1222 recipients who got a second dose at roughly 4 weeks were pooled with those who got a second dose at roughly 12 weeks. TCR sequencing covered more than 230 trial participants: 207 given two doses of AZD1222 and 26 given two doses of MenACWY control vaccine. Trial participants were enrolled by age into 18-55, 56-69 and 70-plus year subgroups, with about 150, 27 and 61 TCR-sequenced participants respectively. The paper's findings and limits, for the study overall: In the small 56-69-year group, the increase in depth fell short of significance, most likely because of low power. After two AZD1222 doses, spike-specific TCR breadth and depth were significantly higher than at day 0 and than in MenACWY recipients. Because no samples from the day 14 peak response were available, repertoires could be characterized only after the peak T cell response. Conclusions about previously exposed vaccinees are limited because only a handful of AZD1222 recipients were SARS-CoV-2 seropositive at baseline. CD4 TCRs associated with the vaccine covered the entire spike protein, and the dominant responses were in regions 160-218 and 743-854. Most participants were white British and females outnumbered males, and the authors suggested that clonal diversity may have been underestimated. Reportedly, close to half of the unique spike-specific TCRs recognized epitopes lying outside the regions that are mutated in the B.1.351 and B.1.1.7 variants.

To note about this clone: The target of this receptor is not known. The record has no base qualities; no much larger clone is one base away.

The CDR3 regions of human TCRbeta chains were analyzed by immunosequencing. On the authors' methods: TCRs in the repertoires were matched against a reference library of SARS-CoV-2-specific TCRs that had been generated with the MIRA antigen-specificity platform. Breadth was defined as the fraction of unique TCRs that were SARS-CoV-2-associated, and depth was defined as the fraction of total T cells that were SARS-CoV-2-associated. Using the MIRA data, each spike-specific TCR was assigned both to the spike region to which the TCR was reactive and to a CD4 or CD8 class. Log10-transformed breadth and depth values were compared by one-way ANOVA with Sidak's multiple comparisons tests. This is the immuneACCESS table as TCRdb keeps it, with only in-frame sequences that have V and J called. A part of the clones is gone; compared with another copy, unresolved V genes explain less than half, and the rest is unexplained. The V and J calls and the clone size are those of that table, but D and trimming were determined from the DNA. A total of over 90,000 clones appear in this sample, 70% to 90% of them only once. 5% of the sample is in the top ten clones.

What the time point label conveys for this sample: baseline before first vaccination. Vaccinee samples were obtained from the UK trials COV001 and COV002, which included a single-blind randomized controlled phase 2/3 trial of AZD1222 (ChAdOx1 nCoV-19) in healthy adults. For TCRbeta chain sequencing, PBMC samples from trial participants were taken at day 0 and at day 28 after the second dose. This TCR was recovered from an adult in good health. The sample in question was peripheral blood, obtained on day 0 of AZD1222 vaccination.

In nucleotide form, the sequence is TGCGCCAGCAGCCAGACAGCCTACGAGCAGTACTTC. This translates into CASSQTAYEQYF. The chain links TRBV5-1 with TRBJ2-7; TRBD1 is a weak D gene call, 5 bases matching. CDR1 and CDR2, per the germline V gene, are SGHRS and YFSETQ. V sheds 4 bases and J sheds 2 bases, leaving 7 bases between their ends. The CDR3 covers 12 residues, taking in both the cysteine and the phenylalanine. Of all the DNA, just the CDR3 is kept, 36 bases in frame from base 1. The entire variable domain, with the stretches around the CDR3 drawn from the reference TRBV5-1 and TRBJ2-7 proteins, is KAGVTQTPRYLIKTRGQQVTLSCSPISGHRSVSWYQQTPGQGLQFLFEYFSETQRNKGNFPGRFSGRQFSNSRSEMNVSTLELGDSALYLCASSQTAYEQYFGPGTRLTVT.